This T cell receptor beta chain stems from a study of identical twins. Everyone who gave samples was a healthy Caucasian. TCRdb reprocessed the 5' RACE reads with MiXCR, giving one entry per CDR3 protein. Seen here are 1.5 million or so distinct CDR3 sequences, under 35% observed once, and the top ten hold around 0.25%. Of note for this clonotype: Its specificity is not known.

Study-level points and caveats: High-abundance cord blood beta clonotypes had fewer insertions; memory repertoires showed none. Out-of-frame alpha sequences common to twins were enriched for low generation probability.

This receptor was taken from a newborn girl in good health. The sample consisted of cord blood.

The CDR3 is CASLRRATNEKLFF. The CDR3 region has the DNA TGTGCCAGCCTCCGGAGAGCAACTAATGAAAAACTGTTTTTT. The chain uses TRBV12-3 or TRBV12-4 and TRBJ1-4, with D unclear. Trimming left V 8 bases short and J 0 bases short, with 10 bases between. CDR3 size: 14 residues.